These T cell receptor beta chains were read from a single sample in a study of blood T cell repertoires in COVID-19. The data were produced by immunoSEQ multiplex PCR, yet TCRdb's version contains in-frame clones alone and is incomplete. Of 110,000 to 150,000 clones listed, approximately 80% were seen once; the top ten hold around 6.2%. The sample comprised PBMCs or T cells enriched from blood (not recorded which). These receptors were taken from a woman aged 40 to 50 who had recovered from COVID-19. CDR3s include the opening cysteine and the closing phenylalanine or tryptophan. A D gene is named only where the DNA matches it firmly. Expanded clones are given a class, and other clones once, few, many or no size at all.

d_call,v_call,clone_size,j_call,cdr3_nt,cdr3_aa
-,TRBV9,once,TRBJ1-1,TGTGCCAGCAGCCCTCGCAGTAACACTGAAGCTTTCTTT,CASSPRSNTEAFF
-,TRBV9,-,TRBJ2-1,TGTGCCAGCAGTACTACAGGGGGGGCCTACAATGAGCAGTTCTTC,CASSTTGGAYNEQFF
TRBD2,TRBV7-8,-,TRBJ2-5,TGTGCCAGCAGCTTAATGCTAGCGGGGGCCGTGGAGACCCAGTACTTC,CASSLMLAGAVETQYF
TRBD1,TRBV5-8,-,TRBJ1-5,TGTGCCAGCAGTACGGACAGGGGTGCGAGGCAGCCCCAGCATTTT,CASSTDRGARQPQHF
-,TRBV27,many,TRBJ2-7,TGTGCCAGCAGGTCTGACAGGGGACTATTCTCCACCTACGAGCAGTACTTC,CASRSDRGLFSTYEQYF
-,TRBV2,-,TRBJ2-7,TGTGCCAGCACTCCGGACAGTTACTCCTACGAGCAGTACTTC,CASTPDSYSYEQYF
-,TRBV5-1,-,TRBJ2-3,TGCGCCAGCAGCTTGGAGATGCGGGCCGGGTGGGATACGCAGTATTTT,CASSLEMRAGWDTQYF
-,TRBV27,-,TRBJ1-1,TGTGCCAGCAGGGACAGCCTTGCGAACACTGAAGCTTTCTTT,CASRDSLANTEAFF
TRBD1,TRBV13,-,TRBJ2-1,TGTGCCAGCAGCACCCGGGACAGGGGGAACTACAATGAGCAGTTCTTC,CASSTRDRGNYNEQFF
TRBD1,TRBV12-3/TRBV12-4,-,TRBJ1-1,TGTGCCAGCGGGGACAGGGGAACACTGGAAGCTTTCTTT,CASGDRGTLEAFF
-,TRBV18,-,TRBJ2-3,TGTGCCAGCTCACCGGCAGGAAGAACAGATACGCAGTATTTT,CASSPAGRTDTQYF
TRBD2,TRBV4-2,once,TRBJ2-7,TGTGCCAGCAGCCGACTAACCGGGACTAGCGAAAACGAGCAGTACTTC,CASSRLTGTSENEQYF
TRBD1,TRBV27,-,TRBJ1-2,TGTGCCAGCAGCTCGTGGACAGGGGATAACTATGGCTACACCTTC,CASSSWTGDNYGYTF
TRBD1,TRBV27,-,TRBJ1-6,TGTGCCAGCCCGGACAGGGGAAATTCACCCCTCCACTTT,CASPDRGNSPLHF
-,TRBV11-3,once,TRBJ2-2,TGTGCCAGCAGCTCAAACACCTTCAACACCGGGGAGCTGTTTTTT,CASSSNTFNTGELFF
-,TRBV7-6,-,TRBJ2-3,TGTGCCAGCAGTGAGGGTAGCTTCGATACGCAGTATTTT,CASSEGSFDTQYF
-,TRBV18,-,TRBJ1-5,TGTGCCAGCTCAGACACCAATCAGCCCCAGCATTTT,CASSDTNQPQHF
-,TRBV11-3,once,TRBJ2-7,TGTGCCAGCAGCTTAAACGGGATGAGGGAGCAGTACTTC,CASSLNGMREQYF
-,TRBV14,-,TRBJ2-2,TGTGCCAGCAGCCAAGTCCCAGCGCCCCGGGGCGGGGAGCTGTTTTTT,CASSQVPAPRGGELFF
-,TRBV11-2,-,TRBJ1-1,TGTGCCAGCAGCTTGGAGACAGGAGAACTGAACACTGAAGCTTTCTTT,CASSLETGELNTEAFF